The 17 T cell receptor beta chains presented below share a single source sample, sequenced in a study of cytomegalovirus exposure and HLA in healthy donors. Profiling relied on immunoSEQ multiplex PCR, and the TCRdb table lists in-frame clones only, not all of them. The table shows about 120,000 clones, with approximately 92% occurring only once. Sequencing was carried out using PBMCs. The receptors stem from a woman in her late teens or twenties in good health and CMV-seronegative.

This clone came up once. V is TRBV13 and J is TRBJ2-7; unclear D gene. Germline V gives CDR1 PRHDT, CDR2 FYEKMQ (reference sequence). V was trimmed by 0 bases and J by 5 bases, leaving 11 bases between them. The CDR3 is 14 residues long. CDR3 residues: CASSLGSGAHEQYF. The CDR3 coding sequence is TGTGCCAGCAGCTTAGGCTCCGGAGCCCACGAGCAGTACTTC. Filled out from reference TRBV13 and TRBJ2-7, the complete variable domain reads AAGVIQSPRHLIKEKRETATLKCYPIPRHDTVYWYQQGPGQDPQFLISFYEKMQSDKGSIPDRFSAQQFSDYHSELNMSSLELGDSALYFCASSLGSGAHEQYFGPGTRLTVT.

The chain joins TRBV27 to TRBJ1-5, with a possible D match to TRBD1 (5 bases). Germline V gives CDR1 MNHEY, CDR2 SMNVEV (reference sequence). Trimming took 6 bases from V and 3 from J, leaving 6 bases between them. This CDR3 contains 12 residues. The CDR3 DNA sequence: TGTGCCAGCAGCAGGGTCAATCAGCCCCAGCATTTT. Translating it yields CASSRVNQPQHF.

V and J are TRBV18 and TRBJ2-1, with 15 positions matching TRBD2. The CDR3 consists of 17 residues. V was clipped by 1 base and J by 8 bases; unmatched bases: 6. The V gene's germline CDR1 is KGHSH and CDR2 LQKENI. The CDR3 protein is CASSPHGLAGGMDEQFF. CDR3 bases: TGTGCCAGCTCACCACACGGACTAGCGGGAGGGATGGATGAGCAGTTCTTC.

This chain uses TRBV4-1 with TRBJ1-1; D not certain. Trimming pared 2 bases from V and 1 base from J, leaving 23 bases between. Germline CDR1 reads MGHRA; CDR2 reads YSYEKL. The CDR3 loop spans 19 amino acids. The CDR3 nucleotides read TGCGCCAGCAGCCAACCCCTAGGGAGGGCGCGGCGAGGGAACACTGAAGCTTTCTTT. Residues: CASSQPLGRARRGNTEAFF.

The chain employs TRBV27 and TRBJ1-1; D gene ambiguous. The germline V and J ends were trimmed by 7 bases and 6 bases, with 18 bases remaining between them. Germline V CDR1 and CDR2: MNHEY, SMNVEV (reference sequence). The CDR3 is 14 residues long. In nucleotides, the CDR3 is TGTGCCAGCATGTTCGGAGCGGCAGCCCCTGAAGCTTTCTTT. This encodes CASMFGAAAPEAFF.

The chain uses TRBV20-1 and TRBJ2-1; perhaps TRBD1 as D (5 bases). The CDR3 is 11 amino acids. CDR1 is DFQATT, CDR2 SNEGSKA, per germline (reference sequence). V was pared by 6 bases and J by 8 bases, with 11 bases between. The CDR3 region has the DNA TGCAGTGCGCCTCAGGGCTATGAGCAGTTCTTC. Residues: CSAPQGYEQFF.

V gene TRBV30 combines with J gene TRBJ2-5, with 7 positions matching TRBD2. The CDR3 contains 13 residues. With 2 bases clipped from V and 3 bases from J, the junction kept 3 bases outside the gene matches. Germline loops: CDR1 GTSNPN, CDR2 SVGIG (reference sequence). In DNA, the CDR3 is TGTGCCTGGAGTAATCGGGGGGAAGAGACCCAGTACTTC. It encodes CAWSNRGEETQYF.

The V call is TRBV30, the J call TRBJ2-2, with D perhaps TRBD2 (6 bases). Per the germline V gene, CDR1 is GTSNPN and CDR2 is SVGIG (reference sequence). The CDR3 totals 16 residues. V was trimmed by 1 base and J by 4 bases, leaving 16 bases between them. CDR3 in DNA: TGTGCCTGGAGTGGAGCGGGCAGCCCCGGCACCGGGGAGCTGTTTTTT. It yields the protein CAWSGAGSPGTGELFF.

A few counts support this clone. The chain is built from TRBV2 and TRBJ1-3, with D possibly being TRBD1 (5 bases). The V end was cut by 6 bases, the J end by 1 base, with 10 bases between. Germline V gene sequence: CDR1 SNHLY, CDR2 FYNNEI. This CDR3 is 14 amino acids long. The CDR3 DNA follows: TGTGCCAGCAGGATTCAGGGTTCTGGAAACACCATATATTTT. Its translation is CASRIQGSGNTIYF.

V usage is TRBV18 and J usage is TRBJ2-3, with 13 positions matching TRBD2. Germline V gene lookup returns CDR1 KGHSH and CDR2 LQKENI. V lost 3 bases to trimming and J lost 2 bases; unmatched junction nucleotides: 2. This CDR3 region has 16 residues. CDR3 region: CASSPGLAGHTDTQYF. The CDR3 DNA reads TGTGCCAGCTCACCGGGACTAGCGGGGCACACAGATACGCAGTATTTT.

This clone has just a few counts. This sequence joins TRBV5-1 and TRBJ2-7; D perhaps matches TRBD2 (6 bases). The length of the CDR3 is 12 residues. Germline CDR1 SGHRS, CDR2 YFSETQ. V lost 0 bases and J 7 bases, leaving 8 bases between the germline ends. CDR3 sequence (DNA): TGCGCCAGCAGCTTGGTGGCGGGAGAGCAGTACTTC. Amino acid sequence: CASSLVAGEQYF.

The chain uses TRBV27 and TRBJ2-1; 12 nucleotides line up with TRBD2. V dropped 5 bases and J dropped 5; count of bases not matched to a gene: 1. This CDR3 contains 14 residues. Germline V CDR1 and CDR2: MNHEY, SMNVEV (reference sequence). CDR3 sequence: CASSRTSGDNEQFF. The CDR3 nucleotides read TGTGCCAGCAGTCGGACTAGCGGGGACAATGAGCAGTTCTTC.

The count of this clone is one. J is TRBJ2-3 and V is TRBV30, with D possibly TRBD2 on 6 matching bases. The V gene's germline CDR1 is GTSNPN and CDR2 SVGIG (reference sequence). This CDR3 is built from 16 residues. V was clipped by 0 bases and J by 2 bases, with 15 bases between them. For the CDR3, the DNA is TGTGCCTGGAGTGTAATTGGGCGGGGAACCACAGATACGCAGTATTTT. This sequence encodes CAWSVIGRGTTDTQYF.

This chain connects TRBV6-1 to TRBJ2-5; TRBD2 agrees at 14 bases. The CDR3 extends over 14 amino acids. Trimming removed 10 bases from V and 6 bases from J; junction bases left unmatched: 7. Germline V gene data show CDR1 as MNHNS and CDR2 as SASEGT. CDR3 nucleotide sequence: TGTGCCATCTCCGGGACTAGCGGGGGAAAGACCCAGTACTTC. Its translation: CAISGTSGGKTQYF.

About this clone: The final CDR3 position lacks the conserved phenylalanine or tryptophan, pointing to a likely read error. The DNA is omitted, as the CDR3 cannot be located on it reliably, and the CDR3 follows TCRdb's listing. The CDR3 reads CASLLPTPAGP. This sequence joins TRBV28 and TRBJ2-7; the D segment call TRBD2 is taken from the table without a DNA check. The V gene's germline CDR1 is MDHEN and CDR2 SYDVKM. The CDR3 spans 11 residues, counting both ends.

V is TRBV7-9 and J is TRBJ2-5, with a weak D call TRBD1 (5 bases). Trimming took off 4 bases at V and 4 bases at J, with 10 bases between the two ends. The CDR3 loop spans 13 amino acids. Germline assignment: CDR1 SEHNR and CDR2 FQNEAQ (reference sequence). The CDR3 region is CASSSQGRETQYF. The CDR3 bases are TGTGCCAGCAGCTCTCAGGGTCGAGAGACCCAGTACTTC.

This sequence joins TRBV27 and TRBJ1-2; tentative D call: TRBD1 (6 bases). V gave up 4 bases and J gave up 7 bases, with 13 bases separating them. Germline CDR1 MNHEY, CDR2 SMNVEV (reference sequence). This CDR3 spans 13 amino acids. CDR3: CASSSTGPGGYTF. For the CDR3, the DNA is TGTGCCAGCAGTTCCACAGGGCCGGGTGGCTACACCTTC.